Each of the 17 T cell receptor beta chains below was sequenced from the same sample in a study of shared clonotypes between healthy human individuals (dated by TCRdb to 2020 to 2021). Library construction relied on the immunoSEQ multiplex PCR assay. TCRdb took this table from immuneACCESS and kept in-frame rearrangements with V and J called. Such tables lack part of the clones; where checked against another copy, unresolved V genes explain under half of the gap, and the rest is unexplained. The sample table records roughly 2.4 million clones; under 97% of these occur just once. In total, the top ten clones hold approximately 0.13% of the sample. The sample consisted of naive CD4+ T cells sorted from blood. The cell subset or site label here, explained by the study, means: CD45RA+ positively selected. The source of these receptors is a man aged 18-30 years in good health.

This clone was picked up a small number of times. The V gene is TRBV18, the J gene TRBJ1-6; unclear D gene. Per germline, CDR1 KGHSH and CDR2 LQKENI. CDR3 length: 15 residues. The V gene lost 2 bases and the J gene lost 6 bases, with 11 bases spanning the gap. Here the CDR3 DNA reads TGTGCCAGCTCACCAACAGTGGCCCTTAATTCACCCCTCCACTTT. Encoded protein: CASSPTVALNSPLHF.

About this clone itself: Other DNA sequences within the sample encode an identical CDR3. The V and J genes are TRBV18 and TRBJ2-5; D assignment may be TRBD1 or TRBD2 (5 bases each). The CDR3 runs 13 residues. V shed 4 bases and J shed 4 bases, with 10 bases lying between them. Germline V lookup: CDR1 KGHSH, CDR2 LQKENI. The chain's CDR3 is CASSQGRGETQYF. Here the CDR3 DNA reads TGTGCCAGCTCACAGGGACGAGGAGAGACCCAGTACTTC.

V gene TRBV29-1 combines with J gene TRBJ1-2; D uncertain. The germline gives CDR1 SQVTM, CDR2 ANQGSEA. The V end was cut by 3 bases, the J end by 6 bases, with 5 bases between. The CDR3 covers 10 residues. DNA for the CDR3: TGCAGCGTTGATGAAAATGGCTACACCTTC. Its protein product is CSVDENGYTF.

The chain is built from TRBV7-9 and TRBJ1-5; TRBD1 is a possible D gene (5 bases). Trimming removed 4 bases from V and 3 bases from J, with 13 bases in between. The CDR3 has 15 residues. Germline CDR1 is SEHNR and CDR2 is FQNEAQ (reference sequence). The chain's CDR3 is CASSSLGQPNQPQHF. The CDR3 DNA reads TGTGCCAGCAGCTCCTTGGGGCAGCCCAATCAGCCCCAGCATTTT. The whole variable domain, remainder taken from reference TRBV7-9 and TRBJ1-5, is DTGVSQNPRHKITKRGQNVTFRCDPISEHNRLYWYRQTLGQGPEFLTYFQNEAQLEKSRLLSDRFSAERPKGSFSTLEIQRTEQGDSAMYLCASSSLGQPNQPQHFGDGTRLSIL.

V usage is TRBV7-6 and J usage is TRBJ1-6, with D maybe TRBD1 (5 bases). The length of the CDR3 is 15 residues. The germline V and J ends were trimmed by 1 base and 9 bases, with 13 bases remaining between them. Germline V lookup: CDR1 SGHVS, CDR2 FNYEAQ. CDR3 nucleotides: TGTGCCAGCAGCTTAGTCGGGGCGGCCAGTTCACCCCTCCACTTT. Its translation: CASSLVGAASSPLHF.

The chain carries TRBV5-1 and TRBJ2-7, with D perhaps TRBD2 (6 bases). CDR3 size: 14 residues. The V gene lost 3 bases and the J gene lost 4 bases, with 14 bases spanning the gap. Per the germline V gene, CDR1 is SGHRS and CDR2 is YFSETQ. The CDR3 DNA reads TGCGCCAGCAGCTCCCGGGACTCGAGTTACGAGCAGTACTTC. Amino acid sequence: CASSSRDSSYEQYF.

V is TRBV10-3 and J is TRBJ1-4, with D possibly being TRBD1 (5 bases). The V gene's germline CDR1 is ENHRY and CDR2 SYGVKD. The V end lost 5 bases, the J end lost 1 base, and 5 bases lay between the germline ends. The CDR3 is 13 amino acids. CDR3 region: CAISQGTNEKLFF. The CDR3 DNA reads TGTGCCATCAGTCAGGGAACTAATGAAAAACTGTTTTTT.

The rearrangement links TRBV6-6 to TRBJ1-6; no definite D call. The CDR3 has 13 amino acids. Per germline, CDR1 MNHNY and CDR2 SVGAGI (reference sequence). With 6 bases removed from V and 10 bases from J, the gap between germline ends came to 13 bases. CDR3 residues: CASRPSVASPLHF. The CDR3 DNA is TGTGCCAGCAGACCATCAGTAGCCTCACCCCTCCACTTT.

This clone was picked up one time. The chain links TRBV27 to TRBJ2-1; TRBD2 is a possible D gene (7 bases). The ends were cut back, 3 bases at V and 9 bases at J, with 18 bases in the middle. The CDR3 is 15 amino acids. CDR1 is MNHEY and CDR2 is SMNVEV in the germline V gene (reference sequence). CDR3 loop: CASSFGTIVGGEQFF. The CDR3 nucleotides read TGTGCCAGCAGTTTCGGGACTATAGTAGGGGGTGAGCAGTTCTTC.

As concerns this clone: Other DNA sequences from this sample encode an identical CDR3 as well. The DNA of the CDR3 is TGCGCCAGCAGCGAGGGACAGGGGGGCCAAGAGACCCAGTACTTC. It translates to CASSEGQGGQETQYF. The V call is TRBV5-1, the J call TRBJ2-5, with 11 bases identical to TRBD1. From germline, CDR1 is SGHRS and CDR2 YFSETQ. Losses at the gene ends were 4 bases for V and 1 base for J; bases not matched to a gene: 3. The CDR3 contains 15 residues. The entire variable domain, with the rest obtained from reference TRBV5-1 and TRBJ2-5, is as follows: KAGVTQTPRYLIKTRGQQVTLSCSPISGHRSVSWYQQTPGQGLQFLFEYFSETQRNKGNFPGRFSGRQFSNSRSEMNVSTLELGDSALYLCASSEGQGGQETQYFGPGTRLLVL.

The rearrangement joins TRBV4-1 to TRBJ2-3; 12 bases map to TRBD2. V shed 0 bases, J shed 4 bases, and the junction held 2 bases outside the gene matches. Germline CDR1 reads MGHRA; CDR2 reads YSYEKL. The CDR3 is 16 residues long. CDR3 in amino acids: CASSQEASGGADTQYF. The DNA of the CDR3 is TGCGCCAGCAGCCAAGAGGCTAGCGGGGGGGCAGATACGCAGTATTTT.

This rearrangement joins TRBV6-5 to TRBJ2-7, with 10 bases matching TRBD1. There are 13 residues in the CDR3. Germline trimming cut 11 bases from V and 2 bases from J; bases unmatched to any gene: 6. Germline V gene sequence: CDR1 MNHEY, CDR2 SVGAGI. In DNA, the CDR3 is TGTGCCGCCGGACAGGGGGTAACCTACGAGCAGTACTTC. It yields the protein CAAGQGVTYEQYF.

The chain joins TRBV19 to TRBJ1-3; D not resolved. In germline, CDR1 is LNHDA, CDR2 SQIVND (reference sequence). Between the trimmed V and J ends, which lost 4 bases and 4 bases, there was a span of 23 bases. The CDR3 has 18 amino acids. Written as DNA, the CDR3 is TGTGCCAGTAGTACGACCCGGACCAGGCAAGGTCAGGGAAACACCATATATTTT. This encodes CASSTTRTRQGQGNTIYF.

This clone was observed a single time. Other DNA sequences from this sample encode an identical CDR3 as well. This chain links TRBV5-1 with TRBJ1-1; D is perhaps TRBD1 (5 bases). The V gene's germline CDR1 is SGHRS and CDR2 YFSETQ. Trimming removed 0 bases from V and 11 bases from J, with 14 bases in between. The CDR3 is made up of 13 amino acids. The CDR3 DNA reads TGCGCCAGCAGCTTGGTTGGGGCGGGAGAGGCTTTCTTT. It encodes CASSLVGAGEAFF.

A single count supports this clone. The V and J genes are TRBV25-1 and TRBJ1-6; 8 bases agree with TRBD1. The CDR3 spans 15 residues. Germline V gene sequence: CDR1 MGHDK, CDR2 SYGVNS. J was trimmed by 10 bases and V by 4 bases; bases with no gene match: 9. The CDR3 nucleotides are TGTGCCAGCAGTGTCGGTCAGGGGGCAGGATCACCCCTCCACTTT. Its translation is CASSVGQGAGSPLHF.

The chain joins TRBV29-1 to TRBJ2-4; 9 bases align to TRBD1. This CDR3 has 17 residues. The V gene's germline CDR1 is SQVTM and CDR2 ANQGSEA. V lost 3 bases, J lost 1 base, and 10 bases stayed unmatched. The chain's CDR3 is CSVETGTGFGAKNIQYF. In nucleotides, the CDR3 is TGCAGCGTTGAGACTGGGACAGGGTTCGGGGCCAAAAACATTCAGTACTTC.

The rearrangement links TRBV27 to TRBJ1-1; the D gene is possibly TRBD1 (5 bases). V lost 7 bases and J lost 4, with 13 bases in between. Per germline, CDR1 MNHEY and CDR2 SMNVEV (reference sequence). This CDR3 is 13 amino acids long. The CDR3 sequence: CASITVGGTEAFF. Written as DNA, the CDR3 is TGTGCCAGCATTACCGTCGGGGGCACTGAAGCTTTCTTT.